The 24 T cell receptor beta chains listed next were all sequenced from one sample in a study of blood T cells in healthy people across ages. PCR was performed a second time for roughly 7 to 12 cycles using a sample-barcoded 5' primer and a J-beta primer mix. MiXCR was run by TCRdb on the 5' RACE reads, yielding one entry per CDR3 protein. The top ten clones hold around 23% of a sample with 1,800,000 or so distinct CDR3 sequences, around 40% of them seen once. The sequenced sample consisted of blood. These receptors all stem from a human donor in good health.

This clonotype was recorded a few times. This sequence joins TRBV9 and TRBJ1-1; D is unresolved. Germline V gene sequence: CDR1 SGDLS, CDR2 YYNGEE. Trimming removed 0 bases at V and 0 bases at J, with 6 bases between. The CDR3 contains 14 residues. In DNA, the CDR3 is TGTGCCAGCAGCGTAGCTCCGTTGAACACTGAAGCTTTCTTT. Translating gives CASSVAPLNTEAFF.

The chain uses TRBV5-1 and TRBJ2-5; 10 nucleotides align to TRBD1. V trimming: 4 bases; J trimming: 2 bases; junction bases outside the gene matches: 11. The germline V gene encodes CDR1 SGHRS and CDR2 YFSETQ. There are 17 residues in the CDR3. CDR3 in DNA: TGCGCCAGCAGCCCGAGGACAGGGGGGGGCCTTCAAGAGACCCAGTACTTC. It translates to CASSPRTGGGLQETQYF.

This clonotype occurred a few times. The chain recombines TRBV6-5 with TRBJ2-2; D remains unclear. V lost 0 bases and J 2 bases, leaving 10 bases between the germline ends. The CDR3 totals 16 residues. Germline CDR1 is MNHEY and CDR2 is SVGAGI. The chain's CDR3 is CASSYSMGPNTGELFF. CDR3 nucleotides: TGTGCCAGCAGTTACTCGATGGGCCCCAACACCGGGGAGCTGTTTTTT.

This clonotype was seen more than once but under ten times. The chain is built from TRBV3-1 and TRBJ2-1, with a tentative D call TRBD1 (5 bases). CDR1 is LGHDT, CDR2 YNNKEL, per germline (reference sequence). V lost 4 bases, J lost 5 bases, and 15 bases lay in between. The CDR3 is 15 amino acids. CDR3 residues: CASSRDSLSHNEQFF. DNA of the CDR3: TGTGCCAGCAGCCGCGACAGCCTGAGCCACAATGAGCAGTTCTTC.

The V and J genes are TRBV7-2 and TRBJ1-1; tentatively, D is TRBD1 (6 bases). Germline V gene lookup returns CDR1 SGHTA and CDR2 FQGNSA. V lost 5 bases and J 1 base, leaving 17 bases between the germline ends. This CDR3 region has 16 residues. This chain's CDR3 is CASSLTGQGWNTEAFF. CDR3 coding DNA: TGTGCCAGCAGCCTAACCGGGCAGGGGTGGAACACTGAAGCTTTCTTT.

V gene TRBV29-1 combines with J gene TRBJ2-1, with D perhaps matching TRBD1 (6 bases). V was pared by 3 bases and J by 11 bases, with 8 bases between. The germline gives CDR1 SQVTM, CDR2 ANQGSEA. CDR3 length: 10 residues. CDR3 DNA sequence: TGCAGCGTTGATACAGGGAAGCAGTTCTTC. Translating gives CSVDTGKQFF.

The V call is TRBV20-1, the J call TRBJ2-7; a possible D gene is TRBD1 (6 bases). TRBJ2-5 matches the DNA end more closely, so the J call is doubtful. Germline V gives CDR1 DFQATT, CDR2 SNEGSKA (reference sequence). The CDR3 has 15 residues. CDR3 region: CSARLPAGAGETQYF. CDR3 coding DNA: TGCAGTGCTAGATTACCTGCAGGGGCGGGAGAGACCCAGTACTTC.

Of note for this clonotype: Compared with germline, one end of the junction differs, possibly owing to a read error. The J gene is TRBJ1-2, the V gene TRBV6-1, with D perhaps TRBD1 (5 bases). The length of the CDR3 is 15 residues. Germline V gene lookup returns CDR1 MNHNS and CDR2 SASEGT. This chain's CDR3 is CASREGLDISDGYTF. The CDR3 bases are TGTGCCAGCAGAGAAGGCTTGGACATCTCGGATGGCTACACCTTC.

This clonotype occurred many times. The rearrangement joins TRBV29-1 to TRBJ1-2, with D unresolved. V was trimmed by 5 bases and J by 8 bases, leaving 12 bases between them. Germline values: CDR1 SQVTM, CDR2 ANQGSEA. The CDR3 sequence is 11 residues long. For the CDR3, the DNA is TGCAGCGTTTACCAAGGTGGCGGCTACACCTTC. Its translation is CSVYQGGGYTF.

The CDR3 loop reads CASSGGATKETQYF. The CDR3 coding sequence is TGTGCCAGCAGCGGGGGGGCGACGAAAGAGACCCAGTACTTC. The V call is TRBV7-9, the J call TRBJ2-5; TRBD2 might be the D (7 bases). Trimming took off 5 bases at V and 3 bases at J, with 13 bases between the two ends. The CDR3 spans 14 residues. Per germline, CDR1 SEHNR and CDR2 FQNEAQ (reference sequence).

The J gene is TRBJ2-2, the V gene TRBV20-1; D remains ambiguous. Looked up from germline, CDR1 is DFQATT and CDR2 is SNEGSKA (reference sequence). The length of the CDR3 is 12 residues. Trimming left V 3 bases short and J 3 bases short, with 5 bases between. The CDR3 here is CSARTYTGELFF. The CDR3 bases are TGCAGTGCTAGGACGTACACCGGGGAGCTGTTTTTT.

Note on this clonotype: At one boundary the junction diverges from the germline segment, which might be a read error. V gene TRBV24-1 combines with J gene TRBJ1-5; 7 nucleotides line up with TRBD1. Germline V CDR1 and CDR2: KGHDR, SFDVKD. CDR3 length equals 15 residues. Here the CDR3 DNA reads TGTGCCACCAGCGATTTGAAAGGGGGCGATCAGCCCCAGCATTTT. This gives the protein CATSDLKGGDQPQHF.

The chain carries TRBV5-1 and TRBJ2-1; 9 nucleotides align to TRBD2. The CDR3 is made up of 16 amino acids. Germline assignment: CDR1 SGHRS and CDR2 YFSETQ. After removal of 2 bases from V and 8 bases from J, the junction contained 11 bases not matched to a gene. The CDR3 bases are TGCGCCAGCAGCTTCCCAGCGGGGGGCCCACCGGATGAGCAGTTCTTC. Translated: CASSFPAGGPPDEQFF.

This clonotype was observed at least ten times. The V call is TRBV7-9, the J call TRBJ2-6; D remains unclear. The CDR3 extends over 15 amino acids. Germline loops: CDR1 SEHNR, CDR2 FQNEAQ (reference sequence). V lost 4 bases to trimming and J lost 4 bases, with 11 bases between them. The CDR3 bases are TGTGCCAGCAGCTCCCCGGGTTCGGGGGCCAACGTCCTGACTTTC. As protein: CASSSPGSGANVLTF.

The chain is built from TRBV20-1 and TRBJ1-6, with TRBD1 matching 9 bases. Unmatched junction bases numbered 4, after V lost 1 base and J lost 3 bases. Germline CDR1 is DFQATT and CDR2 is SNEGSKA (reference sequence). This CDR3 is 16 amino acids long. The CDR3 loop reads CSARGTGAYYNSPLHF. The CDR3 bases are TGCAGTGCTAGAGGGACAGGGGCCTACTATAATTCACCCCTCCACTTT.

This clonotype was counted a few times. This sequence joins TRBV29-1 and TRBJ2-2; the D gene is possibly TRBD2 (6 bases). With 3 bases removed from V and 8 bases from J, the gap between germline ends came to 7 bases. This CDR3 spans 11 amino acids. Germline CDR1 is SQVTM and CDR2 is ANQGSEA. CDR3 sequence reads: CSVEEGGELFF. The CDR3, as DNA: TGCAGCGTTGAGGAGGGAGGGGAGCTGTTTTTT.

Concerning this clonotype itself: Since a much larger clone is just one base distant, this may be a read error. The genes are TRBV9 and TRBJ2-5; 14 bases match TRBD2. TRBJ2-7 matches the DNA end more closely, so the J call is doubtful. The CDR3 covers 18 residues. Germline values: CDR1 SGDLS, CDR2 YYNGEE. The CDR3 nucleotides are TGTGCCAGCAGCCCGGGACTAGCGGGGGTCTTCGGGACCTGCGAGCAGTACTTC. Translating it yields CASSPGLAGVFGTCEQYF.

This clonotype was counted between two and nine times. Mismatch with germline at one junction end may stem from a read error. CDR3 amino acids: CASSLAPGSYNEQFF. The DNA for the CDR3 is TGTGCCAGCAGCTTAGCGCCGGGGTCCTACAATGAGCAGTTCTTC. The chain is built from TRBV5-1 and TRBJ2-1; D may be TRBD2 (5 bases). The CDR3 is 15 residues long. The germline V gene has CDR1 SGHRS and CDR2 YFSETQ.

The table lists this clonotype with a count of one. The CDR3 coding sequence is TGTGCCAGCAGCTTAGACGGTCCCCGGGGGGGACAAGAGACCCAGTACTTC. Protein sequence: CASSLDGPRGGQETQYF. The genes are TRBV7-2 and TRBJ2-5, with 8 nucleotides matching TRBD2. Germline CDR1 and CDR2: SGHTA and FQGNSA. The CDR3 is 17 residues long. The J segment lost 2 bases and the V segment lost 1 base, leaving 9 bases of the junction unmatched. The variable domain in full, completed from reference TRBV7-2 and TRBJ2-5, reads GAGVSQSPSNKVTEKGKDVELRCDPISGHTALYWYRQSLGQGLEFLIYFQGNSAPDKSGLPSDRFSAERTGGSVSTLTIQRTQQEDSAVYLCASSLDGPRGGQETQYFGPGTRLLVL.

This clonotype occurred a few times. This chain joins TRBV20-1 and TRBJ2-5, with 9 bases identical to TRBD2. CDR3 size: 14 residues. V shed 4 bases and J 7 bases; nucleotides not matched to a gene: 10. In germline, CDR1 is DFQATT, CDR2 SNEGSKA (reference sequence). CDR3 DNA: TGCAGTGCTATTCCTAGCGGGGAAGGTGGGACCCAGTACTTC. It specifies CSAIPSGEGGTQYF.

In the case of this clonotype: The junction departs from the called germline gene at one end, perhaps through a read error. Written as DNA, the CDR3 is TGCGCCAACAGCCAAGATTGGGCGGTAGAGACCCAGTACTTC. This gives the protein CANSQDWAVETQYF. The rearrangement joins TRBV4-3 to TRBJ2-5; D gene unclear. Per germline, CDR1 LGHNA and CDR2 YSLEER. CDR3 length: 14 amino acids.

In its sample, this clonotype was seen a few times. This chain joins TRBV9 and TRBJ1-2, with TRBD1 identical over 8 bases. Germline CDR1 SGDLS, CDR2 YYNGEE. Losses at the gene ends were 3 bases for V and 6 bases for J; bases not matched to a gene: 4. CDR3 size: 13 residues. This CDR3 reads CASSDRGNNGYTF. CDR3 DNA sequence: TGTGCCAGCAGCGACAGGGGGAATAATGGCTACACCTTC. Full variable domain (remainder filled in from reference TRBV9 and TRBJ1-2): DSGVTQTPKHLITATGQRVTLRCSPRSGDLSVYWYQQSLDQGLQFLIQYYNGEERAKGNILERFSAQQFPDLHSELNLSSLELGDSALYFCASSDRGNNGYTFGSGTRLTVV.

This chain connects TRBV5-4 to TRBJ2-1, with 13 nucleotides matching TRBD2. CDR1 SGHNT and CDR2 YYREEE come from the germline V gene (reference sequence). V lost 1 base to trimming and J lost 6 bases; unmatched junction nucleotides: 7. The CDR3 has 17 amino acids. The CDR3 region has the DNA TGTGCCAGCAGCTTGTTAGGACTAGCGGGGGAATGCAATGAGCAGTTCTTC. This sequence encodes CASSLLGLAGECNEQFF.

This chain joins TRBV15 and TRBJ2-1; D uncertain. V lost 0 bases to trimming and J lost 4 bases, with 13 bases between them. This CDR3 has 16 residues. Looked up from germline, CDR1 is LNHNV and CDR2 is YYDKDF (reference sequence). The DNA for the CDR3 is TGTGCCACCAGCAGAGATCGAGAGAGAGTGTACAATGAGCAGTTCTTC. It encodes CATSRDRERVYNEQFF.